The clone carrying this T cell receptor beta chain was recorded only once. Antigen specificity is unknown. The germline gene is not matched at one end of the junction; a read error may be the cause. Semi-nested PCR with Nested Universal Primer A followed constant-region reverse priming of full-length variable regions. Via MiXCR, TCRdb re-called the 5' RACE reads, giving one row per CDR3 protein. Of roughly 40,000 distinct CDR3 sequences in the sample, 15% to 20% were seen once. The CDR3 spans 13 residues. Germline CDR1 and CDR2: SGDLS and YYNGEE. CD25-based Treg depletion was applied to purified naive CD4+ T cells. Study-level points and caveats: Greatest tumor Treg TCR overlap was with tumor naive CD4+ cells.

Sequenced material: naive CD4+ T cells sorted from a lymph node. The sample's subset: naive CD4+ T cells, CD4+CD45RA+CD25-. The receptor's source is a female donor with breast cancer. The chain joins TRBV9 to TRBJ2-7, with D hard to call. The CDR3 reads CAGSVGPFSEQYF. The CDR3 DNA follows: TGTGCCGGCAGCGTAGGACCCTTCAGTGAGCAGTACTTC.